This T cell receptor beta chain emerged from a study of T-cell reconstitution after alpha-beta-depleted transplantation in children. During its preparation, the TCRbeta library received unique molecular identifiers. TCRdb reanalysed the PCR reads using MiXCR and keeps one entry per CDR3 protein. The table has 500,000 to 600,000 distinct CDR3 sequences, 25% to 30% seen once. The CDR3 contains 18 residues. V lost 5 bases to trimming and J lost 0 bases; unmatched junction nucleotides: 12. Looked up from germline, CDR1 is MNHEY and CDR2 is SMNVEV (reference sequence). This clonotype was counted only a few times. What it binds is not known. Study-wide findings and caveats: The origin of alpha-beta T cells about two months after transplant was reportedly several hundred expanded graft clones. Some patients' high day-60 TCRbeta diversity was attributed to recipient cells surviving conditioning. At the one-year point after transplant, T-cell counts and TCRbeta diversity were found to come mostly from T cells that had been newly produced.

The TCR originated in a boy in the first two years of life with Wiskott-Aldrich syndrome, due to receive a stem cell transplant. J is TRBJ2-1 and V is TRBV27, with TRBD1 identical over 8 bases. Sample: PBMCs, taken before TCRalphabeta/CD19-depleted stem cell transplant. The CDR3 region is CASSPWTGPLSSYNEQFF. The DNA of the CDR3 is TGTGCCAGCAGTCCGTGGACAGGGCCCCTTAGCTCCTACAATGAGCAGTTCTTC.